This T cell receptor (beta chain) was captured in a study of cytomegalovirus exposure and HLA in healthy donors. Germline CDR1 reads SGHKS; CDR2 reads YYEKEE (reference sequence). The V end lost 3 bases, the J end lost 7 bases, and 27 bases lay between the germline ends. This CDR3 contains 18 residues. A multiplex PCR was run with 60 Vbeta primers and 13 Jbeta primers. Clones were sequenced by immunoSEQ multiplex PCR, and TCRdb holds only the in-frame ones, with some missing. The data hold fewer than 250,000 clones, with about three quarters observed a single time. V and J are TRBV5-5 and TRBJ2-3, with a tentative D call TRBD2 (6 bases). Specimen: PBMCs. This sequence was found in a woman between 40 and 50 years old in good health and CMV-seronegative. The CDR3 nucleotides read TGTGCCAGCAGCTCAGCGCGGGGTTCGCGGGACCCACTTTATACGCAGTATTTT. Residues: CASSSARGSRDPLYTQYF.